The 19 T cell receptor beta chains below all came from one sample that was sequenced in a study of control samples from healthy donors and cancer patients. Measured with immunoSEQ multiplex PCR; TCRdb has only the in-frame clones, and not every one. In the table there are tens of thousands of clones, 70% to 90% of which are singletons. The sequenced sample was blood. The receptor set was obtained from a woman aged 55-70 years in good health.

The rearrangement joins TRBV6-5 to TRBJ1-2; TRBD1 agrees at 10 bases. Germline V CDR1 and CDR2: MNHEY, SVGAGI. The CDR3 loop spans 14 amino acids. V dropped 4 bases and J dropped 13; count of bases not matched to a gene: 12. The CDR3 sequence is CASSSKGQGTPLTF. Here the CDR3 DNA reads TGTGCCAGCAGTTCCAAGGGACAGGGGACTCCCCTCACCTTC.

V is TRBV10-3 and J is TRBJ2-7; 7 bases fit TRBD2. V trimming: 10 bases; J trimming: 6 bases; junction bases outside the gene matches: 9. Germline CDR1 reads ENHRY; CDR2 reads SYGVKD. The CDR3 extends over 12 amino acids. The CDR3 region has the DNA TGTGCCAGTGGGGGGGGGATCGGCGAGCAGTACTTC. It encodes CASGGGIGEQYF.

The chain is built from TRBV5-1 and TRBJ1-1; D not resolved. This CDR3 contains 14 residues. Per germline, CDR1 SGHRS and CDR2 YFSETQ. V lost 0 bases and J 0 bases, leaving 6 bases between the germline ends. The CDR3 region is CASSLVHLNTEAFF. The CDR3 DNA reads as TGCGCCAGCAGCTTGGTACATTTGAACACTGAAGCTTTCTTT.

The CDR3 loop reads CSASLDQETQYF. CDR3 bases: TGCAGCGCCTCACTAGATCAAGAGACCCAGTACTTC. The chain couples TRBV29-1 to TRBJ2-5, with D possibly matching TRBD2 (5 bases). Germline values: CDR1 SQVTM, CDR2 ANQGSEA. The CDR3 loop spans 12 amino acids. Trimming stripped 7 bases from V and 2 bases from J, with 11 bases between.

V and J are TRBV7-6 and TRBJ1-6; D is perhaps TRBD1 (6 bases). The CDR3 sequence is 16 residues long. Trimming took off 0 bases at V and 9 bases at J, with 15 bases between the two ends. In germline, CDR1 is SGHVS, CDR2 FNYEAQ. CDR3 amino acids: CASSLALGKGVSPLHF. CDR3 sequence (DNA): TGTGCCAGCAGCTTAGCCCTTGGAAAGGGGGTTTCACCCCTCCACTTT.

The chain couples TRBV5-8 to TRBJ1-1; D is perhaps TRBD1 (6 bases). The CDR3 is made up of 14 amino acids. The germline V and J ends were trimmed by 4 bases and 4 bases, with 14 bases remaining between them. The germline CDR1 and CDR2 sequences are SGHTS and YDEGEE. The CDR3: CASSLARGGTEAFF. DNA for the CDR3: TGTGCCAGCAGCCTGGCCCGAGGGGGCACTGAAGCTTTCTTT.

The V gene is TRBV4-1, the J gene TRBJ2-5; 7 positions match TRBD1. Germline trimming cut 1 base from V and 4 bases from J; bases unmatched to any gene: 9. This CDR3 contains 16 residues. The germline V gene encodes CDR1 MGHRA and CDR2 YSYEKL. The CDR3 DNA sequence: TGCGCCAGCAGCCAAGCAGCAGGGGGATGGGGAGAGACCCAGTACTTC. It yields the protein CASSQAAGGWGETQYF.

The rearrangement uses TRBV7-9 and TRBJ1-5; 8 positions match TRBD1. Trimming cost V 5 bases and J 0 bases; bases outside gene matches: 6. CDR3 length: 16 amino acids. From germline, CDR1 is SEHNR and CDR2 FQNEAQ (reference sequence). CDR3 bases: TGTGCCAGCAGCCCGACAGGGGATAATAGCAATCAGCCCCAGCATTTT. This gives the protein CASSPTGDNSNQPQHF.

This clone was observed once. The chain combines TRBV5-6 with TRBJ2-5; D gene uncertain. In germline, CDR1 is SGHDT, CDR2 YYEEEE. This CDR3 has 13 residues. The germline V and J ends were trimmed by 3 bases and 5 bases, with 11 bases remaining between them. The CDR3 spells CASSSVGRETQYF. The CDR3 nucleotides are TGTGCCAGCAGCTCGGTCGGGCGGGAGACCCAGTACTTC.

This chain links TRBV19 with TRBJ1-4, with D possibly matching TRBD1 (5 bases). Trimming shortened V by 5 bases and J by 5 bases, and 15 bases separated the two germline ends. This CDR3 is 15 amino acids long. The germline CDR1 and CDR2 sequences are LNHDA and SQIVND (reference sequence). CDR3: CASSAGGGFNEKLFF. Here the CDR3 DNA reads TGTGCCAGTAGTGCCGGCGGGGGGTTCAATGAAAAACTGTTTTTT.

The CDR3 loop reads CASSTRQSQGYNEQFF. CDR3 coding DNA: TGTGCCAGCAGCACTCGACAATCACAGGGGTACAATGAGCAGTTCTTC. The chain employs TRBV9 and TRBJ2-1; 7 positions agree with TRBD1. The CDR3 consists of 16 residues. J was trimmed by 4 bases and V by 4 bases; bases with no gene match: 11. Per the germline V gene, CDR1 is SGDLS and CDR2 is YYNGEE.

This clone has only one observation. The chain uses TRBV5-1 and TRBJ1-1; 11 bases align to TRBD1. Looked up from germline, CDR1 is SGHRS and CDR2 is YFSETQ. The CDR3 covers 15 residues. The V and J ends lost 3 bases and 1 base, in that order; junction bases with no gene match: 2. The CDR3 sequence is CASSSGTGGNTEAFF. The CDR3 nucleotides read TGCGCCAGCAGCTCGGGGACAGGGGGGAACACTGAAGCTTTCTTT.

For the CDR3, the DNA is TGTGCCAGTAGTATCAGGGTTGGGGGACCCCTCCACTTT. It is translated as CASSIRVGGPLHF. The J gene is TRBJ1-6, the V gene TRBV19; D is possibly TRBD1 (5 bases). The CDR3 is 13 amino acids. In germline, CDR1 is LNHDA, CDR2 SQIVND (reference sequence). Trimming stripped 3 bases from V and 12 bases from J, with 12 bases between.

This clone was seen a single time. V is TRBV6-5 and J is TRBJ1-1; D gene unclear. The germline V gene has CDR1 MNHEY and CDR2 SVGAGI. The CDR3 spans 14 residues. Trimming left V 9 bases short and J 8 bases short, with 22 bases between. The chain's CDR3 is CASSVNGRLLEAFF. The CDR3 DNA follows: TGTGCCAGTTCGGTTAACGGACGCCTACTCGAAGCTTTCTTT.

CDR3 region: CASSFRALGFEKLFF. The CDR3 DNA is TGTGCCAGCAGCTTCCGGGCCCTCGGGTTTGAAAAACTGTTTTTT. The chain recombines TRBV7-2 with TRBJ1-4; no definite D call. V shed 3 bases and J shed 7 bases, with 15 bases lying between them. Germline-derived CDR1 and CDR2 are SGHTA and FQGNSA. The CDR3 length is 15 residues.

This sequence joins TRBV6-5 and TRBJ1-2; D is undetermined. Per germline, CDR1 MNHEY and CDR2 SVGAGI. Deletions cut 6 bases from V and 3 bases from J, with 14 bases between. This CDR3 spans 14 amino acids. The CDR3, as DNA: TGTGCCAGCAGCCGTTCGACGGCAGACTATGGCTACACCTTC. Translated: CASSRSTADYGYTF.

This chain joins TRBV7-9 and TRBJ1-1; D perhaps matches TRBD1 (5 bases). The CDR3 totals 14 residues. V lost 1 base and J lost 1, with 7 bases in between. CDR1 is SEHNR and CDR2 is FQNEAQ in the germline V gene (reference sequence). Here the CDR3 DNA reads TGTGCCAGCAGCTTAGTCGACAGGAACACTGAAGCTTTCTTT. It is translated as CASSLVDRNTEAFF.

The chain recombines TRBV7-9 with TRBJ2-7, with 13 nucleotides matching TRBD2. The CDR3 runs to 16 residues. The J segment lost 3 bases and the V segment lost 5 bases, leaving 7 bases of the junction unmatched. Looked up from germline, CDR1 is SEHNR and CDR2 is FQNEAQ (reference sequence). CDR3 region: CASSAYGTSGNYEQYF. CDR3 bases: TGTGCCAGCAGCGCCTACGGGACTAGCGGGAACTACGAGCAGTACTTC.

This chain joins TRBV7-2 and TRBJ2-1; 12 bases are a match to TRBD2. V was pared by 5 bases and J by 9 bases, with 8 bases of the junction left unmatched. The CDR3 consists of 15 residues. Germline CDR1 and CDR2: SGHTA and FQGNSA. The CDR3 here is CASSAGLAGRGEQFF. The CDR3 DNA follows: TGTGCCAGCAGCGCTGGACTAGCGGGGAGGGGTGAGCAGTTCTTC.